This T cell receptor beta chain appears in the sequencing data of a study of identical twins (dated by TCRdb to between 2015 and 2016). Regarding the research as a whole: The study deep-sequenced TCR alpha and beta repertoires from monozygotic twins, unrelated adults of various ages and cord blood to test whether fetal clonotypes persist. To rule out contamination, replicate twin experiments were performed at different times with different library preparation protocols.

Library prep was done by 5' RACE. Sequencing instrument: Illumina HiSeq 2000. A universal primer binding site was added through template switching, and the final cDNA carried a unique molecular identifier so that TCR cDNA molecules could be counted accurately. Specific primers in the conserved constant-segment region were used to synthesize first-strand cDNA for the TCR alpha and beta chains. To control for contamination, every cDNA library carried two barcodes: a SMART-Mk sample barcode plus Illumina barcodes. TruSeq adapter sequences, together with Illumina sample barcodes, were added in two successive PCR steps. TCR alpha and beta cDNA libraries were sequenced on the Illumina HiSeq platform with custom primers. Under the source paper's analysis protocol: MiGEC was used to process raw reads and extract unique molecular identifiers, and MiXCR was used to find CDR3 positions. Recombination models were inferred per individual with the repgenHMM and IGoR tools using an EM algorithm. Shared clonotypes were analyzed with the tcR package in R, and sharing was normalized by the product of cloneset sizes. To study raw recombination without the effects of thymic and clonal selection, out-of-frame nonproductive sequences were analyzed. The public reads were quality trimmed at Q25 with fastp and then assembled into clones with MiXCR by TCRdb, keeping productive beta chains. Duplicate CDR3 protein sequences are folded into a single record with the most common DNA and genes. The V and J calls were not made by the authors but by TCRdb's processing. In this sample the table shows 200,000 to 300,000 distinct CDR3 sequences, 10% to 13% of which occur a single time. The ten largest clones represent 10% of the sample.

Points on this clonotype: Its binding antigen is unknown. Base qualities are not provided; no much larger clone lies one nucleotide away.

What the research found in general, with its limitations: Because the same donors could not be followed over many years, the conclusions depended on cross-sectional statistical analysis. In beta out-of-frame sequences, excess twin sharing was weaker, because having fewer shared sequences lowered the signal-to-noise ratio. Out-of-frame TCR alpha sequences shared between twins showed an excess of low generation-probability sequences compared with coincidental sharing between unrelated individuals. Recombination models systematically underestimated out-of-frame TCR alpha sharing in monozygotic twins but agreed with sharing between unrelated individuals. Abundant cord blood beta clonotypes carried fewer insertions; young adult naive repertoires showed a weaker similar trend, while memory repertoires showed none. Zero-insertion analyses could be partly confounded by invariant T cells such as MAIT and iNKT, although diverse VJ usage argued against such confounding for most clonotypes.

Only healthy Caucasian donors were included. Using Miltenyi CD45RO+ enrichment and human naive T-cell isolation kits, memory (CD45RO+) and naive T cells were isolated from PBMC. Germline trimming: 7 bases from V, 5 bases from J; junction bases outside gene matches: 14. Including the terminal cysteine and phenylalanine, the CDR3 comprises 15 residues. Here the CDR3 DNA is all that survives: 45 bases in frame from base 1. CDR1 and CDR2 (DFQATT, SNEGSKA) derive from the germline V gene (reference sequence). The sequence derives from a man between 45 and 60 years old in good health. The chain couples TRBV20-1 to TRBJ2-5, with TRBD2 identical over 9 junction bases. Sequences were obtained from memory T cells sorted from blood. In light of the paper, this sample's cell subset or site label describes: CD45RO+ enriched T cells. The nucleotide sequence is TGCAGTGGAAGCCCCCTTAGCGGGAGTGGTGAGACCCAGTACTTC. Translated, it gives CSGSPLSGSGETQYF.